The rows below give T cell receptor beta chains drawn from one sample of a study of Ad26.COV2.S vaccination and SARS-CoV-2 variants. The repertoire was sequenced with immunoSEQ multiplex PCR; TCRdb's copy has only in-frame clones and lacks some. This table holds about 400,000 clones, 89% found once. Source: peripheral blood, taken in a trial of Ad26.COV2.S vaccine versus placebo. The receptor set was obtained from a person aged 18-60 years who received the Ad26.COV2.S COVID-19 vaccine or a placebo. The CDR3 runs from the conserved cysteine through the conserved F or W. The D gene is left open where the match is weak. Clone size, where shown, is once, few, many, or a class for clones that have expanded.

j_call clone_size d_call v_call cdr3_aa cdr3_nt
TRBJ2-7 . . TRBV27 CASSPRDGAYEQYF TGTGCCAGCAGTCCGCGGGACGGCGCCTACGAGCAGTACTTC
TRBJ2-2 . TRBD2 TRBV19 CASSTSGRFTGELFF TGTGCCAGTAGTACTAGCGGGAGGTTCACCGGGGAGCTGTTTTTT
TRBJ2-7 . . TRBV5-1 CASSLGRGDYEQYF TGCGCCAGCAGCTTGGGTAGGGGGGACTACGAGCAGTACTTC
TRBJ2-2 . . TRBV7-9 CASSIRDSLLGELFF TGTGCCAGCAGCATCCGGGACTCCCTCCTCGGGGAGCTGTTTTTT
TRBJ2-1 . TRBD2 TRBV5-1 CASSLAMGSGMGYHNEQFF TGCGCCAGCAGCTTGGCCATGGGTAGCGGGATGGGCTACCACAATGAGCAGTTCTTC
TRBJ2-7 . . TRBV7-9 CASTDQGNVYEQYF TGTGCCAGCACGGATCAGGGAAACGTCTACGAGCAGTACTTC
TRBJ1-2 . . TRBV4-2 CASSQGSGGNSNYGYTF TGTGCCAGCAGCCAAGGCTCTGGGGGGAATTCTAACTATGGCTACACCTTC
TRBJ1-3 . . TRBV19 CASKPDGYSGNTIYF TGTGCCAGTAAACCCGACGGATACTCTGGAAACACCATATATTTT
TRBJ2-1 . . TRBV21-1 CASSKEAGEHNEQFF TGTGCCAGCAGCAAAGAAGCGGGAGAGCACAATGAGCAGTTCTTC
TRBJ2-3 . TRBD2 TRBV7-9 CASSLAAAGGTDTQYF TGTGCCAGCAGCTTAGCTGCCGCGGGAGGAACAGATACGCAGTATTTT
TRBJ2-7 . . TRBV14 CASSQGPEYYEQYF TGTGCCAGCAGCCAAGGTCCGGAATACTACGAGCAGTACTTC
TRBJ1-2 few . TRBV10-3 CAARSWDYGYTF TGTGCCGCGAGGTCATGGGACTATGGCTACACCTTC
TRBJ1-2 . . TRBV19 CASKAGGGYTF TGTGCCAGTAAAGCCGGAGGGGGCTACACCTTC
TRBJ1-2 . TRBD1 TRBV6-2/TRBV6-3 CASSYRTGRDYGYTF TGTGCCAGCAGTTACAGGACAGGGCGAGACTATGGCTACACCTTC
TRBJ1-5 . . TRBV10-3 CAISETRDQPQHF TGTGCCATCAGCGAAACCAGGGATCAGCCCCAGCATTTT
TRBJ2-3 . . TRBV28 CASPPTGSVTTDTQYF TGTGCCAGCCCCCCCACAGGATCTGTTACGACAGATACGCAGTATTTT
TRBJ2-7 once . TRBV5-3 CARSLEAQGYEQYF TGTGCCAGAAGCTTGGAGGCACAGGGCTACGAGCAGTACTTC
TRBJ2-1 . . TRBV5-4 CASSLLTRARNEQFF TGTGCCAGCAGCCTACTGACTAGGGCGCGGAATGAGCAGTTCTTC
TRBJ2-7 . TRBD1 TRBV19 CASSSQTGGRGSYEQYF TGTGCCAGTAGTTCCCAGACAGGGGGCAGAGGTTCCTACGAGCAGTACTTC